Detailed here is one TCR beta chain. As yet, its antigen is unknown. This specimen comes from a study of vaccination and CD4 T cells after COVID-19. Whole-study context: The study drew post-COVID samples a median roughly 100 days after diagnosis (range 35 to 161). The cells were exposed to overlapping spike peptides originating from SARS-CoV-2, HCoV-NL63, HCoV-OC43 and HCoV-229E for stimulation.

CDR3 length: 15 residues. V was pared by 5 bases and J by 0 bases, with 11 bases between. CDR1 is MNHEY, CDR2 SMNVEV, per germline (reference sequence). Cultured CD4+ T cells had their DNA profiled by the Oncomine TCR Beta short-read assay. DNA came from CD4+ T cells after culture. Each CDR3 protein is one row after TCRdb ran MiXCR on the PCR reads. The sample records about 11,000 distinct CDR3 sequences, about 40% being singletons. As to treatment: approximately 9-day PBMC culture with coronavirus spike peptide pools or control peptides (ViraFEST assay). Spanning March to December 2020, the positive PCR dates came before US Alpha, Beta and Delta variants.

Sequenced sample: CD4+ T cells from blood, cultured in vitro. The TCR sequence derives from a human donor who had recovered from COVID-19. The rearrangement uses TRBV27 and TRBJ1-5; D gene uncertain. This chain's CDR3 is CASSGRGSSNQPQHF. CDR3 bases: TGTGCCAGCAGTGGCCGGGGTTCTAGCAATCAGCCCCAGCATTTT.